The 32 T cell receptor beta chains given below trace back to one sample, sequenced in a study of T cells in Graves' hyperthyroidism and ophthalmopathy. The CDR3 regions of TCR beta were amplified from RNA transcripts. HTBI primers were the set used in a first-round RT-PCR of the TCR CDR3. TCRdb re-derived calls from the multiplex PCR reads in MiXCR, one entry per CDR3 protein. The sample contains fewer than 600,000 distinct CDR3 sequences, under 15% of which appear only once. Sequenced sample: blood. These receptors all come from a woman aged 18-29 years with Graves' hyperthyroidism.

The V gene is TRBV9, the J gene TRBJ2-1; TRBD2 matches at 12 bases. With 0 bases clipped from V and 9 bases from J, the junction kept 10 bases outside the gene matches. CDR3 length: 17 amino acids. Per the germline V gene, CDR1 is SGDLS and CDR2 is YYNGEE. This CDR3 reads CASSVEPGLAGGIEQFF. CDR3 DNA sequence: TGTGCCAGCAGCGTAGAACCGGGTCTAGCGGGAGGGATTGAGCAGTTCTTC.

The sample holds many counts of this clonotype. V and J are TRBV12-3 or TRBV12-4 and TRBJ1-1; 7 nucleotides align to TRBD1. Germline trimming cut 6 bases from V and 1 base from J; bases unmatched to any gene: 5. The CDR3 has 14 residues. CDR3 in amino acids: CASRLTGRNTEAFF. The CDR3 nucleotides are TGTGCCAGCAGGTTGACAGGGCGGAACACTGAAGCTTTCTTT.

In its sample, this clonotype was seen a few times. V and J are TRBV9 and TRBJ1-2; no definite D call. Germline-derived CDR1 and CDR2 are SGDLS and YYNGEE. The CDR3 length is 14 residues. V lost 3 bases, J lost 2 bases, and 11 bases lay in between. This CDR3 is CASSAPYGNYGYTF. In nucleotides, the CDR3 is TGTGCCAGCAGCGCCCCCTACGGAAACTATGGCTACACCTTC.

This clonotype was seen ten or more times. The V call is TRBV3-1, the J call TRBJ1-2; D remains ambiguous. CDR3 length: 13 amino acids. Between the trimmed V and J ends, which lost 0 bases and 8 bases, there was a span of 10 bases. Germline loops: CDR1 LGHDT, CDR2 YNNKEL (reference sequence). CDR3 loop: CASSQEGFVGYTF. CDR3 in DNA: TGTGCCAGCAGCCAAGAAGGGTTCGTCGGCTACACCTTC.

V and J are TRBV5-1 and TRBJ1-2; D is unclear. This CDR3 comprises 14 residues. Trimming cost V 1 base and J 4 bases, with 11 bases left between them. Germline lookup yields CDR1 SGHRS and CDR2 YFSETQ. For the CDR3, the DNA is TGCGCCAGCAGCTTGAGACCGATCGTCTATGGCTACACCTTC. Protein: CASSLRPIVYGYTF.

CDR3 protein: CASSPDRGRVGYTF. DNA of the CDR3: TGTGCCAGCAGTCCCGACAGGGGGCGGGTTGGCTACACCTTC. The J gene is TRBJ1-2, the V gene TRBV12-3 or TRBV12-4, with 10 bases that match TRBD1. The CDR3 extends over 14 amino acids. Trimming took 5 bases from V and 7 from J; bases not matched to a gene: 7.

This clonotype was detected ten times or more. The gene calls are TRBV3-1 and TRBJ2-7, with D possibly being TRBD2 (5 bases). Trimming removed 5 bases from V and 5 bases from J, with 28 bases in between. Germline CDR1 LGHDT, CDR2 YNNKEL (reference sequence). This CDR3 region has 18 residues. The CDR3 loop reads CASSSRAQGPPNYDEQYF. CDR3 DNA sequence: TGTGCCAGCAGCTCGCGGGCGCAAGGTCCCCCGAACTACGACGAGCAGTACTTC.

The sample holds a few counts of this clonotype. The rearrangement links TRBV5-5 to TRBJ2-6; weak D call: TRBD1 (5 bases). Germline CDR1 SGHKS, CDR2 YYEKEE (reference sequence). With 1 base removed from V and 0 bases from J, the gap between germline ends came to 14 bases. The CDR3 is made up of 18 amino acids. CDR3 sequence: CASSLLAGSLSGANVLTF. In nucleotides, the CDR3 is TGTGCCAGCAGCTTGCTTGCAGGGTCTCTCTCTGGGGCCAACGTCCTGACTTTC.

This clonotype showed up many times. This chain uses TRBV9 with TRBJ2-1, with TRBD2 matching 10 bases. CDR3 length: 15 residues. Trimming at V came to 0 bases and at J to 5 bases, leaving 2 bases not matched to a gene. Looked up from germline, CDR1 is SGDLS and CDR2 is YYNGEE. Written as DNA, the CDR3 is TGTGCCAGCAGCGTAGAGGGGACTAGCGACAATGAGCAGTTCTTC. Amino acids: CASSVEGTSDNEQFF. The whole variable domain, remainder taken from reference TRBV9 and TRBJ2-1, is DSGVTQTPKHLITATGQRVTLRCSPRSGDLSVYWYQQSLDQGLQFLIQYYNGEERAKGNILERFSAQQFPDLHSELNLSSLELGDSALYFCASSVEGTSDNEQFFGPGTRLTVL.

The sample holds one count of this clonotype. The V call is TRBV28, the J call TRBJ1-2, with 7 bases that match TRBD1. CDR3 length equals 13 residues. The ends lost 8 bases at V and 4 bases at J; junction bases unmatched: 7. Germline lookup yields CDR1 MDHEN and CDR2 SYDVKM. In DNA, the CDR3 is TGTGCCAGCTACCAGGGGGACGGCTATGGCTACACCTTC. It specifies CASYQGDGYGYTF.

This clonotype was recorded many times. CDR3 in DNA: TGTGCCAGCAGCCTCGGGACAGGCAATCAAGAGACCCAGTACTTC. Translating it yields CASSLGTGNQETQYF. This chain joins TRBV3-1 and TRBJ2-5, with 8 bases lining up with TRBD1. CDR3 length equals 15 residues. J gave up 2 bases and V 4 bases, and 6 bases lay outside the gene matches. Germline CDR1 reads LGHDT; CDR2 reads YNNKEL (reference sequence).

This clonotype showed up many times. The chain carries TRBV7-8 and TRBJ1-1; the D is unclear. V was shortened by 5 bases and J by 1 base, with 8 bases between the two germline ends. CDR1 and CDR2 (germline): SGHVS, FQNEAQ. This CDR3 has 13 amino acids. The DNA of the CDR3 is TGTGCCAGCAGCCGCGCCCGGAACACTGAAGCTTTCTTT. It codes for CASSRARNTEAFF.

This clonotype was detected ten times or more. The chain carries TRBV18 and TRBJ2-3; 9 bases are shared with TRBD1. The germline gives CDR1 KGHSH, CDR2 LQKENI. The J segment lost 0 bases and the V segment lost 6 bases, leaving 4 bases of the junction unmatched. The CDR3 spans 15 residues. The CDR3 protein is CASSPGQGSTDTQYF. CDR3 nucleotide sequence: TGTGCCAGCTCGCCGGGACAGGGAAGCACAGATACGCAGTATTTT.

This clonotype appeared a few times. V gene TRBV6-1 combines with J gene TRBJ2-1, with unresolved D. Germline assignment: CDR1 MNHNS and CDR2 SASEGT. The CDR3 totals 15 residues. Trimming took off 7 bases at V and 6 bases at J, with 19 bases between the two ends. In DNA form, the CDR3 reads TGTGCCAGCACCCGACTTTGGTCCTTCCCCAATGAGCAGTTCTTC. Translation gives CASTRLWSFPNEQFF.

This clonotype was detected ten times or more. The rearrangement uses TRBV19 and TRBJ1-2; no definite D call. This CDR3 has 14 residues. V gave up 6 bases and J gave up 2 bases, with 13 bases separating them. Germline CDR1 is LNHDA and CDR2 is SQIVND (reference sequence). For the CDR3, the DNA is TGTGCCAGTAGCCCCGACGGGCAGAACTATGGCTACACCTTC. Protein product: CASSPDGQNYGYTF. The entire variable domain, with the rest obtained from reference TRBV19 and TRBJ1-2, is as follows: DGGITQSPKYLFRKEGQNVTLSCEQNLNHDAMYWYRQDPGQGLRLIYYSQIVNDFQKGDIAEGYSVSREKKESFPLTVTSAQKNPTAFYLCASSPDGQNYGYTFGSGTRLTVV.

This clonotype appeared many times. The V gene is TRBV20-1, the J gene TRBJ2-1, with 10 bases fitting TRBD2. The ends lost 6 bases at V and 7 bases at J; junction bases unmatched: 12. The CDR3 totals 15 residues. Germline CDR1 DFQATT, CDR2 SNEGSKA (reference sequence). The CDR3 sequence: CSAEILAGIRNEQFF. CDR3 DNA sequence: TGCAGTGCCGAAATACTAGCGGGAATTAGGAATGAGCAGTTCTTC.

A remark on this clonotype: A read error may be the cause here, since a much bigger clone is one base away. This chain connects TRBV9 to TRBJ2-5; 8 bases align to TRBD2. The CDR3 runs to 15 residues. Germline V gene lookup returns CDR1 SGDLS and CDR2 YYNGEE. CDR3 DNA sequence: TGTGTCAGCAGCCCCGAGACTAGCGCGGGAGAGACCCAGTACTTC. Its translation: CVSSPETSAGETQYF.

V usage is TRBV3-1 and J usage is TRBJ2-3, with 7 bases that match TRBD1. Looked up from germline, CDR1 is LGHDT and CDR2 is YNNKEL (reference sequence). The CDR3 is 17 amino acids. J gave up 5 bases and V 4 bases, and 15 bases lay outside the gene matches. The CDR3 sequence is CASSRTGRAALRDTQYF. The CDR3 DNA sequence: TGTGCCAGCAGCCGGACAGGACGAGCGGCCCTGAGAGATACGCAGTATTTT.

This clonotype was counted at least ten times. The chain joins TRBV20-1 to TRBJ2-3, with D uncertain. Deletions cut 6 bases from V and 2 bases from J, with 6 bases between. The CDR3 spans 11 residues. Germline assignment: CDR1 DFQATT and CDR2 SNEGSKA (reference sequence). CDR3 DNA: TGCAGTGCGAGCCTCACAGATACGCAGTATTTT. Protein sequence: CSASLTDTQYF.

In this sample, this clonotype turned up many times. V gene TRBV20-1 combines with J gene TRBJ1-5; 7 nucleotides agree with TRBD1. The CDR3 is 14 residues long. Germline V gives CDR1 DFQATT, CDR2 SNEGSKA (reference sequence). With 5 bases clipped from V and 0 bases from J, the junction kept 4 bases outside the gene matches. DNA of the CDR3: TGCAGTGCTTGGACAGGTTATAGCAATCAGCCCCAGCATTTT. It encodes CSAWTGYSNQPQHF.

Ten or more counts support this clonotype. This chain links TRBV10-3 with TRBJ2-7; 8 bases are shared with TRBD2. This CDR3 is built from 15 residues. Germline CDR1 and CDR2: ENHRY and SYGVKD. V was clipped by 3 bases and J by 2 bases; unmatched bases: 6. CDR3 region: CAISDRSGRTYEQYF. The CDR3 DNA reads as TGTGCCATCAGTGATAGAAGCGGGAGAACCTACGAGCAGTACTTC.

The chain recombines TRBV4-1 with TRBJ2-2; 12 nucleotides agree with TRBD2. The germline V gene has CDR1 MGHRA and CDR2 YSYEKL. The ends lost 3 bases at V and 6 bases at J; junction bases unmatched: 5. There are 16 residues in the CDR3. CDR3 nucleotide sequence: TGCGCCAGCAGCCAGTCGGGACTAGCGGGCCCCGGGGAGCTGTTTTTT. Encoded protein: CASSQSGLAGPGELFF.

Comments on this clonotype: One end of the junction fails to match germline, which may point to a read error. The V gene is TRBV20-1, the J gene TRBJ2-2; 11 positions agree with TRBD1. This CDR3 has 15 residues. From germline, CDR1 is DFQATT and CDR2 SNEGSKA (reference sequence). Here the CDR3 reads CSARGDRGGGGDLFF. The CDR3 nucleotides are TGCAGTGCTAGAGGGGACAGGGGGGGCGGCGGGGATCTGTTTTTT.

This clonotype has a count of ten or more. This chain joins TRBV12-3 or TRBV12-4 and TRBJ2-1; either TRBD1 or TRBD2 may fit D (5 bases each). Trimming pared 5 bases from V and 8 bases from J, leaving 22 bases between. This CDR3 region has 16 residues. The CDR3 region has the DNA TGTGCCAGCAGTCCCCCCCATGGCCAATTGGGGGATGAGCAGTTCTTC. It codes for CASSPPHGQLGDEQFF.

This clonotype was recorded many times. This chain connects TRBV7-9 to TRBJ1-4, with D possibly TRBD1 on 6 matching bases. The germline CDR1 and CDR2 sequences are SEHNR and FQNEAQ (reference sequence). V was cut by 3 bases and J by 6 bases, with 11 bases left in between. The CDR3 length is 14 residues. CDR3 in amino acids: CASSFLQGYEKLFF. In DNA form, the CDR3 reads TGTGCCAGCAGCTTCCTACAGGGCTATGAAAAACTGTTTTTT. Supplemented by reference TRBV7-9 and TRBJ1-4, the full variable domain reads DTGVSQNPRHKITKRGQNVTFRCDPISEHNRLYWYRQTLGQGPEFLTYFQNEAQLEKSRLLSDRFSAERPKGSFSTLEIQRTEQGDSAMYLCASSFLQGYEKLFFGSGTQLSVL.

This clonotype has ten or more counts. This chain links TRBV2 with TRBJ2-5; no reliable D call. Germline assignment: CDR1 SNHLY and CDR2 FYNNEI. The CDR3 has 10 amino acids. The V end lost 10 bases, the J end lost 8 bases, and 11 bases lay between the germline ends. The CDR3 DNA reads as TGTGCCACCACGGATGTAACCCAGTACTTC. Protein sequence: CATTDVTQYF.

This clonotype was seen more than once but under ten times. The rearrangement uses TRBV12-3 or TRBV12-4 and TRBJ2-4; 7 nucleotides line up with TRBD1. This CDR3 contains 15 residues. V shed 5 bases and J 8 bases; nucleotides not matched to a gene: 12. Written as DNA, the CDR3 is TGTGCCAGCAGTCTTTTTGACAGGGCCATGGACATTCAGTACTTC. Protein product: CASSLFDRAMDIQYF.

This clonotype was counted ten times or more. This chain joins TRBV7-9 and TRBJ1-2; maybe TRBD1 (5 bases). Trimming stripped 5 bases from V and 4 bases from J, with 14 bases between. CDR3 length equals 14 residues. The germline V gene encodes CDR1 SEHNR and CDR2 FQNEAQ (reference sequence). This CDR3 is CASSGLGDSYGYTF. CDR3 DNA: TGTGCCAGCAGCGGGTTAGGGGATAGCTATGGCTACACCTTC.

This clonotype showed up many times. The V gene is TRBV12-3 or TRBV12-4, the J gene TRBJ1-1; 8 nucleotides line up with TRBD1. This CDR3 contains 15 residues. The junction had 8 bases not matched to a gene; V was cut back by 8 bases and J by 0 bases. CDR3 sequence (DNA): TGTGCCAGCCGGACAGGGTGGAGGATGAACACTGAAGCTTTCTTT. This translates into CASRTGWRMNTEAFF.

In this sample, this clonotype turned up many times. The CDR3 nucleotides read TGTGCCAGCAGTCGGTTGCAGGGCTTAGGGACGAATGAGCAGTTCTTC. Translation: CASSRLQGLGTNEQFF. V and J are TRBV27 and TRBJ2-1; D possibly uses TRBD1 or TRBD2 (5 bases each). The germline V gene has CDR1 MNHEY and CDR2 SMNVEV (reference sequence). V was trimmed by 5 bases and J by 7 bases, leaving 21 bases between them. This CDR3 comprises 16 residues.

This clonotype was seen more than once but under ten times. The chain employs TRBV4-1 and TRBJ2-7; TRBD2 matches 7 bases. CDR3 length: 15 residues. Losses at the gene ends were 0 bases for V and 2 bases for J; bases not matched to a gene: 4. CDR1 and CDR2 from the germline V gene are MGHRA and YSYEKL. The CDR3 sequence: CASSQEALATYEQYV. CDR3 nucleotide sequence: TGCGCCAGCAGCCAAGAGGCACTAGCGACCTACGAGCAGTACGTC.

Concerning this clonotype itself: A much larger clone differs by one base, so this may be a read error. The rearrangement links TRBV3-1 to TRBJ2-1; D tentatively reads TRBD1 or TRBD2 (6 bases each). The CDR3 has 17 residues. CDR1 is LGHDT, CDR2 YNNKEL, per germline (reference sequence). The CDR3 bases are TGTGCCGGCAGCCACAAAGGCGGGACAACTTTCAACAATGAGCAGTTCTTC. It specifies CAGSHKGGTTFNNEQFF.